This TCR beta chain was found in a study of vaccination effects on CD4 cells after COVID-19. Study outcomes and limitations: Convalescents' post-vaccine spike-reactive clones were mainly new, vaccine-induced. No early post-infection timepoints were available in the study, which also included few convalescent patients.

Viral peptide pool expansion of antigen-specific CD4+ T cells preceded sequencing in the ViraFEST assay. Subsequent to a culture period of under 11 days, CD4+ T cells were isolated. This individual tested PCR-positive for SARS-CoV-2 infection between March and December 2020. Cultivation was performed at two million PBMC per well with about 9.6 IU/ml IL-2 and 9 to 10 ug/ml peptides added. Half the medium was replaced with IL-2 medium on days 3 and 7. Clones were read by immunoSEQ multiplex PCR, and TCRdb kept only the in-frame ones, dropping some. The sample holds 25,000 to 35,000 clones, under 80% seen once. The germline V and J ends were trimmed by 1 base and 4 bases, with 11 bases remaining between them. The germline V gene has CDR1 LNHNV and CDR2 YYDKDF (reference sequence). This CDR3 contains 15 residues. This clone was detected only a few times. Its antigen is not known.

The TCR was taken from a human donor who had a prior SARS-CoV-2 infection. The chain combines TRBV15 with TRBJ1-5, with D tentatively TRBD1 (6 bases). The source material was CD4+ T cells from PBMCs cultured with a peptide pool, sampled before COVID-19 vaccination. DNA of the CDR3: TGTGCCACCAGCAGAGTGTCAGGGGAGAATCAGCCCCAGCATTTT. Its protein product is CATSRVSGENQPQHF. Full variable domain (outside the CDR3, taken from reference TRBV15 and TRBJ1-5): DAMVIQNPRYQVTQFGKPVTLSCSQTLNHNVMYWYQQKSSQAPKLLFHYYDKDFNNEADTPDNFQSRRPNTSFCFLDIRSPGLGDTAMYLCATSRVSGENQPQHFGDGTRLSIL.